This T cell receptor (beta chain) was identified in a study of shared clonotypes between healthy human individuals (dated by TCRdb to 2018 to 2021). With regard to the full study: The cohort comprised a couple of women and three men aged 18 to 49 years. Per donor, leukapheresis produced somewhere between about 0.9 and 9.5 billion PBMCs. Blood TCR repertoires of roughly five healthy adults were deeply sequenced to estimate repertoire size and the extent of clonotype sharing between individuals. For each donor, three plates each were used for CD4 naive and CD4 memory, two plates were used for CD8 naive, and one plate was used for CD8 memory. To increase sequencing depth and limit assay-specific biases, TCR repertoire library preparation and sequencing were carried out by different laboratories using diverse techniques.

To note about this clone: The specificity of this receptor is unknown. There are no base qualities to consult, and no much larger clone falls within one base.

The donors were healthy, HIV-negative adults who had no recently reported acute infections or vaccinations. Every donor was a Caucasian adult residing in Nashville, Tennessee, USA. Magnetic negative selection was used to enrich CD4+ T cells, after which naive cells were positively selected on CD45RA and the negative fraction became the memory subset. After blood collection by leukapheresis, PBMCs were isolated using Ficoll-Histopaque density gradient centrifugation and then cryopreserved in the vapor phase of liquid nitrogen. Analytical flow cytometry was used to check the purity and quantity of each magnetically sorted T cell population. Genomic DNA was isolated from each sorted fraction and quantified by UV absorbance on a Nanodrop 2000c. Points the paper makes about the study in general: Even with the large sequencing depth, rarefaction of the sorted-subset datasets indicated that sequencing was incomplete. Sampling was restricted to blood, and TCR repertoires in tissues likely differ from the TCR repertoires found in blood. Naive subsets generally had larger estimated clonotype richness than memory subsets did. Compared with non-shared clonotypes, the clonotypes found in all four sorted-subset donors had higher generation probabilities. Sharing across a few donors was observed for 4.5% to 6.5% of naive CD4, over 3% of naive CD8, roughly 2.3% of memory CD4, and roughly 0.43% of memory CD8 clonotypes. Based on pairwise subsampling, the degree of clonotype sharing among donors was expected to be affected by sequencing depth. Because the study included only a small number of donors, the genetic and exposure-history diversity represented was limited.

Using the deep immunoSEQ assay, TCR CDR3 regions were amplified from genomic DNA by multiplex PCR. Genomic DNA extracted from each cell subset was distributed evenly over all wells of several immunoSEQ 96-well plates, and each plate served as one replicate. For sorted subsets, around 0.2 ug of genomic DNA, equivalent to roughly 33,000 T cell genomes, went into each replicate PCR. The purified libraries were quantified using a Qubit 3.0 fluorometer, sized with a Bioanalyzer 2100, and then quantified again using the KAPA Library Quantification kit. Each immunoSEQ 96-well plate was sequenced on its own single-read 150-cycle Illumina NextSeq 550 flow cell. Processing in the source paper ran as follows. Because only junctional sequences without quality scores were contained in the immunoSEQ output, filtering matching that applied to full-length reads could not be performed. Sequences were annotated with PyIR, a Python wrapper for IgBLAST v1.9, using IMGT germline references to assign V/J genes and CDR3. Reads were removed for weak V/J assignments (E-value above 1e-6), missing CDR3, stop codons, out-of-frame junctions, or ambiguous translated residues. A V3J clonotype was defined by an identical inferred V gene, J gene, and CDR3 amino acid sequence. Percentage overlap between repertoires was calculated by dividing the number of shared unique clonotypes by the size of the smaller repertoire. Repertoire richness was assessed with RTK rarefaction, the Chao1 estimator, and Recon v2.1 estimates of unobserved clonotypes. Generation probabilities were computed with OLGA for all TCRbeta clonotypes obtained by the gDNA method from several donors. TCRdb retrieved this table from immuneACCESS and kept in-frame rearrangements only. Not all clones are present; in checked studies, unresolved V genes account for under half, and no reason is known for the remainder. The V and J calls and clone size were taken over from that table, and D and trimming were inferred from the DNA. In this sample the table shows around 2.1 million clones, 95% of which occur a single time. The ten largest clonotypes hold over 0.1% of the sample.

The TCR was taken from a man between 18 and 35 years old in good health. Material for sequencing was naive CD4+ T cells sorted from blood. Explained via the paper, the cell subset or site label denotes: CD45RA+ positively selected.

The nucleotide sequence reads TGTGCCAGCAGTTTAAGGATAGCCAAAAACATTCAGTACTTC. This encodes CASSLRIAKNIQYF. The chain was built from TRBV27 and TRBJ2-4; no D gene is confidently identified. Trimming takes 2 bases from V and 0 bases from J, and the germline ends sit 5 bases apart. Including cysteine and phenylalanine, the CDR3 has 14 amino acids. Only the CDR3 part of the read is kept: 42 bases, read in frame from the first base. Per the germline V gene (reference sequence), MNHEY is the CDR1 and SMNVEV is the CDR2.